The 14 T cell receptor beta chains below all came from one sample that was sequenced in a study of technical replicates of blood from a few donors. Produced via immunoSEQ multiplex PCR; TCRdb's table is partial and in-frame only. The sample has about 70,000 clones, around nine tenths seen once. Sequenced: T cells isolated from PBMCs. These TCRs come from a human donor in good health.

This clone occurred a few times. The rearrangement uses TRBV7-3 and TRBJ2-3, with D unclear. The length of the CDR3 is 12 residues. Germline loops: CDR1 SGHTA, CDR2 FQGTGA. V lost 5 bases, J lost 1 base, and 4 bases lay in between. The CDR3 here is CASSPGTDTQYF. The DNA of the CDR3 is TGTGCCAGCAGCCCAGGCACAGATACGCAGTATTTT.

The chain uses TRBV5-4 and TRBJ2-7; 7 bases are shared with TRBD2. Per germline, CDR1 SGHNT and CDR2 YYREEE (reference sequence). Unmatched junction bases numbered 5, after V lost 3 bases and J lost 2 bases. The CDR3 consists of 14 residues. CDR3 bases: TGTGCCAGCAGCTCACTAGCGCCGACCTACGAGCAGTACTTC. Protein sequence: CASSSLAPTYEQYF.

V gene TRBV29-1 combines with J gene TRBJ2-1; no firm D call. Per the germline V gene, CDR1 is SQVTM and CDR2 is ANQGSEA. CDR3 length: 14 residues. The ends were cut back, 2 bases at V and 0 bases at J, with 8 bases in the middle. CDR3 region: CSVEYPSSYNEQFF. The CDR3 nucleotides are TGCAGCGTTGAATACCCGAGCTCCTACAATGAGCAGTTCTTC.

The chain's CDR3 is CASSPPGRRDTQYF. The CDR3 bases are TGTGCCAGCAGCCCCCCCGGCAGGAGGGATACGCAGTATTTT. The rearrangement uses TRBV4-2 and TRBJ2-3; TRBD2 is a possible D gene (5 bases). V shed 4 bases and J shed 6 bases, with 14 bases lying between them. CDR1 LGHNA and CDR2 YNFKEQ come from the germline V gene. The CDR3 loop spans 14 amino acids.

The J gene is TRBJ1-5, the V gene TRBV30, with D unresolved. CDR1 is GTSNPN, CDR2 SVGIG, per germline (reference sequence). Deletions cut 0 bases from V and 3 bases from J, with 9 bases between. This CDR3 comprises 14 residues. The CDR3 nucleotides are TGTGCCTGGAGTGTAGATGAGTTCAATCAGCCCCAGCATTTT. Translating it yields CAWSVDEFNQPQHF. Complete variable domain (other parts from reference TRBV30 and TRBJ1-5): SQTIHQWPATLVQPVGSPLSLECTVEGTSNPNLYWYRQAAGRGLQLLFYSVGIGQISSEVPQNLSASRPQDRQFILSSKKLLLSDSGFYLCAWSVDEFNQPQHFGDGTRLSIL.

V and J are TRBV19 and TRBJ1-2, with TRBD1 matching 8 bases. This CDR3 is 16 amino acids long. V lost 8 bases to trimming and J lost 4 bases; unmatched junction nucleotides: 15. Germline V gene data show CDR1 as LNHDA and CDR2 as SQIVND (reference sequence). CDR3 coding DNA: TGTGCCAGTCGAACAGGGGGAAAGAGTTTTGGCTATGGCTACACCTTC. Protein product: CASRTGGKSFGYGYTF.

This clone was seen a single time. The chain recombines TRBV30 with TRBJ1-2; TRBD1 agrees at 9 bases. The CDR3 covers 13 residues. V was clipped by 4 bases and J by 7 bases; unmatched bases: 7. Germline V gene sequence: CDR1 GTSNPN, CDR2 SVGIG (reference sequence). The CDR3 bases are TGTGCCTGGATGAACAGGGGGCTAAGTGGCTACACCTTC. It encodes CAWMNRGLSGYTF.

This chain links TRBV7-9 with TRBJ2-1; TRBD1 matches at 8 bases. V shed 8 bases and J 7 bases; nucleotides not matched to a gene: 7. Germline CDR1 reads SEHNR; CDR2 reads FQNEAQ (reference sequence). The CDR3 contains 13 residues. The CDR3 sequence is CASSSGGGNEQFF. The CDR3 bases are TGTGCCAGCTCCTCAGGGGGCGGGAATGAGCAGTTCTTC.

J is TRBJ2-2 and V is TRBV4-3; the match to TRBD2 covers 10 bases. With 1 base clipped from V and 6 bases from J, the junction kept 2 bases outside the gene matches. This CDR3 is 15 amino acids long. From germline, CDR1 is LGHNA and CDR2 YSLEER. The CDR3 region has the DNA TGCGCCAGCAGCCAAGTTCTAGCGGGAGCCGGGGAGCTGTTTTTT. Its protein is CASSQVLAGAGELFF.

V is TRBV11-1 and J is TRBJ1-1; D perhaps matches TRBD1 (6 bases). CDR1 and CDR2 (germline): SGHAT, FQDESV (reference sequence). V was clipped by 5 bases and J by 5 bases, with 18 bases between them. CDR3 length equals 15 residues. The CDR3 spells CASSGSRGRLTEAFF. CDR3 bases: TGTGCCAGCAGCGGCAGCAGGGGTCGGTTAACTGAAGCTTTCTTT.

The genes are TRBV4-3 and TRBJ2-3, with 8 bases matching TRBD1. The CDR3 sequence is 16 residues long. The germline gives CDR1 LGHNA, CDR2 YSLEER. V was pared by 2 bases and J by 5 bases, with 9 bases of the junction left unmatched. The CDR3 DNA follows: TGCGCCAGCAGCCAATGGAGGGCAGGGGGCAGAGATACGCAGTATTTT. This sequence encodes CASSQWRAGGRDTQYF.

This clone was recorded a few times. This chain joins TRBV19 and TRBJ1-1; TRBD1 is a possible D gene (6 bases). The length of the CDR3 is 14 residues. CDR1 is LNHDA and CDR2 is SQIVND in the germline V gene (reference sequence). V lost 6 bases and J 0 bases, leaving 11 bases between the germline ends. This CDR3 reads CASSPQGVNTEAFF. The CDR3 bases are TGTGCCAGTAGCCCACAGGGAGTGAACACTGAAGCTTTCTTT.

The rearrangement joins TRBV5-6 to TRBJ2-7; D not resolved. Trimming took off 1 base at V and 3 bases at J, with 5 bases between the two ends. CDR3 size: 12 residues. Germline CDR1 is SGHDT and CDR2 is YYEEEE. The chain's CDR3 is CASSLYFYEQYF. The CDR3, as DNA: TGTGCCAGCAGCTTGTATTTCTACGAGCAGTACTTC. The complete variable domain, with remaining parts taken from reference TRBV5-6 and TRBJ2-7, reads DAGVTQSPTHLIKTRGQQVTLRCSPKSGHDTVSWYQQALGQGPQFIFQYYEEEERQRGNFPDRFSGHQFPNYSSELNVNALLLGDSALYLCASSLYFYEQYFGPGTRLTVT.

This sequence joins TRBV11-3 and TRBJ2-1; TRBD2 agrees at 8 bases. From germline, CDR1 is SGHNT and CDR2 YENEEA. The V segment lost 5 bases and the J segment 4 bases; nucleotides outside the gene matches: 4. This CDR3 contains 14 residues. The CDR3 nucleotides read TGTGCCAGCAGCACAGGACTAGCATACAATGAGCAGTTCTTC. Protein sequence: CASSTGLAYNEQFF. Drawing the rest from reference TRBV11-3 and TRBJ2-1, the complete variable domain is EAGVVQSPRYKIIEKKQPVAFWCNPISGHNTLYWYLQNLGQGPELLIRYENEEAVDDSQLPKDRFSAERLKGVDSTLKIQPAELGDSAVYLCASSTGLAYNEQFFGPGTRLTVL.